Listed below are T cell receptor beta chains from one sample, sequenced in a study of shared clonotypes between healthy human individuals. Assay: immunoSEQ multiplex PCR; the TCRdb copy retains only in-frame clones and omits some. This sample has 2 million to 2.5 million clones, with around 96% found just once. The sample consisted of naive CD8+ T cells sorted from blood. The receptors stem from a young man in good health. Each CDR3 is given with its conserved first and last residue. Fields, in order: J gene, D gene, V gene, clone size, CDR3 DNA, CDR3 protein. A D gene is named only where the DNA matches it firmly. Size values are once, few and many counts, or a class for expanded clones, and some rows have none.

j_call: TRBJ2-7; d_call: -; v_call: TRBV19; clone_size: -; cdr3_nt: TGTGCCAGTAGTATCGGGACTCAATCCTACGAGCAGTACTTC; cdr3_aa: CASSIGTQSYEQYF
j_call: TRBJ1-5; d_call: TRBD1; v_call: TRBV30; clone_size: few; cdr3_nt: TGTGCCTGCCTCCGGGACAGGGAAGGCAATCAGCCCCAGCATTTT; cdr3_aa: CACLRDREGNQPQHF
j_call: TRBJ2-1; d_call: -; v_call: TRBV4-3; clone_size: -; cdr3_nt: TGCGCCAGCAGCCAAGGGATCGGAGGCTCGGGTGAGCAGTTCTTC; cdr3_aa: CASSQGIGGSGEQFF
j_call: TRBJ2-7; d_call: TRBD1; v_call: TRBV27; clone_size: -; cdr3_nt: TGTGCCAGCAGTTTGGGGGCAGGGGGACGCGAGCAGTACTTC; cdr3_aa: CASSLGAGGREQYF
j_call: TRBJ2-3; d_call: -; v_call: TRBV4-1; clone_size: -; cdr3_nt: TGCGCCAGCAGGGAGGGGGGAGGAGGTGCAGATACGCAGTATTTT; cdr3_aa: CASREGGGGADTQYF
j_call: TRBJ2-5; d_call: -; v_call: TRBV7-9; clone_size: -; cdr3_nt: TGTGCCAGCAGCGTATATTTGGGCTCGGGAGAGACCCAGTACTTC; cdr3_aa: CASSVYLGSGETQYF
j_call: TRBJ2-3; d_call: -; v_call: TRBV7-6; clone_size: -; cdr3_nt: TGTGCCAGCAGCTTAGATCCGTCCGCGGCAGGGACGAGTAGCACAGATACGCAGTATTTT; cdr3_aa: CASSLDPSAAGTSSTDTQYF
j_call: TRBJ1-2; d_call: -; v_call: TRBV4-1; clone_size: once; cdr3_nt: TGCGCCAGCAGCCAGGGACGGCTTAACTATGTCTACACCTTC; cdr3_aa: CASSQGRLNYVYTF
j_call: TRBJ2-7; d_call: -; v_call: TRBV27; clone_size: -; cdr3_nt: TGTGCCAGCAGTTTTTATGGCGAGCAGTACTTC; cdr3_aa: CASSFYGEQYF
j_call: TRBJ2-1; d_call: -; v_call: TRBV10-3; clone_size: -; cdr3_nt: TGTGCCATCACCAAGACAGGCTCGGTTGGAGATGAGCAGTTCTTC; cdr3_aa: CAITKTGSVGDEQFF
j_call: TRBJ2-5; d_call: TRBD2; v_call: TRBV30; clone_size: -; cdr3_nt: TGTGCCTGGGGGGAGGGAAACCAAGAGACCCAGTACTTC; cdr3_aa: CAWGEGNQETQYF
j_call: TRBJ2-5; d_call: TRBD1; v_call: TRBV7-9; clone_size: -; cdr3_nt: TGTGCCAGCAGCTTTCAGGGGGCCTGGGAGACCCAGTACTTC; cdr3_aa: CASSFQGAWETQYF
j_call: TRBJ1-4; d_call: -; v_call: TRBV28; clone_size: -; cdr3_nt: TGTGCCAGCAGACTTCGGGGTACCTTGCAATGGGATGAAAAACTGTTTTTT; cdr3_aa: CASRLRGTLQWDEKLFF
j_call: TRBJ1-1; d_call: TRBD1; v_call: TRBV7-8; clone_size: -; cdr3_nt: TGTGCCAGCAGCTATATCGAGGAGGGGGCGACTGAAGCTTTCTTT; cdr3_aa: CASSYIEEGATEAFF
j_call: TRBJ1-1; d_call: -; v_call: TRBV27; clone_size: -; cdr3_nt: TGTGCCAGCAGTTTCATGGGGGTGAACACTGAAGCTTTCTTT; cdr3_aa: CASSFMGVNTEAFF
j_call: TRBJ1-1; d_call: -; v_call: TRBV6-6; clone_size: -; cdr3_nt: TGTGCCAGCGTCCAGGTGGAGAACACTGAAGCTTTCTTT; cdr3_aa: CASVQVENTEAFF
j_call: TRBJ2-7; d_call: -; v_call: TRBV7-9; clone_size: -; cdr3_nt: TGTGCCAGCAGCCAAGGGGGTTCCGAGCAGTACTTC; cdr3_aa: CASSQGGSEQYF
j_call: TRBJ1-2; d_call: TRBD1; v_call: TRBV25-1; clone_size: -; cdr3_nt: TGTGCCAGCAGTGGCATGACAGGGAATGGCTACACCTTC; cdr3_aa: CASSGMTGNGYTF
j_call: TRBJ2-1; d_call: TRBD2; v_call: TRBV6-5; clone_size: -; cdr3_nt: TGTGCCAGCAGTTACTCTAGCGGGGGGAACAATGAGCAGTTCTTC; cdr3_aa: CASSYSSGGNNEQFF
j_call: TRBJ2-7; d_call: -; v_call: TRBV4-1; clone_size: once; cdr3_nt: TGCGCCAGCAGCCAAGTGGGGGGTGTTGGCGAGCAGTACTTC; cdr3_aa: CASSQVGGVGEQYF
j_call: TRBJ1-2; d_call: -; v_call: TRBV4-1; clone_size: -; cdr3_nt: TGCGCCAGCAGCCAAGAAGCAGGGGTAAACTATGGCTACACCTTC; cdr3_aa: CASSQEAGVNYGYTF
j_call: TRBJ2-3; d_call: -; v_call: TRBV6-6; clone_size: -; cdr3_nt: TGTGCCAGCAGTTACCCGATTAGCGGCACAGATACGCAGTATTTT; cdr3_aa: CASSYPISGTDTQYF
j_call: TRBJ2-1; d_call: -; v_call: TRBV4-3; clone_size: -; cdr3_nt: TGCGCCAGCAGCCAAGCTGACGGCTCCTACAATGAGCAGTTCTTC; cdr3_aa: CASSQADGSYNEQFF
j_call: TRBJ2-7; d_call: TRBD1; v_call: TRBV6-6; clone_size: -; cdr3_nt: TGTGCCAGCAGTAAGGAAGGGACAGCCTCCTACGAGCAGTACTTC; cdr3_aa: CASSKEGTASYEQYF
j_call: TRBJ1-4; d_call: -; v_call: TRBV5-1; clone_size: -; cdr3_nt: TGCGCCAGCAGCTTGGATCAGGGTTGGGAAAAACTGTTTTTT; cdr3_aa: CASSLDQGWEKLFF
j_call: TRBJ1-4; d_call: -; v_call: TRBV14; clone_size: -; cdr3_nt: TGTGCCAGCAGCTCTATCAGGAATGAAAAACTGTTTTTT; cdr3_aa: CASSSIRNEKLFF
j_call: TRBJ2-1; d_call: TRBD2; v_call: TRBV30; clone_size: -; cdr3_nt: TGTGCCTCCGCTGGGCGGGAGGGGCGCGAGCAGTTCTTC; cdr3_aa: CASAGREGREQFF
j_call: TRBJ1-2; d_call: -; v_call: TRBV6-5; clone_size: -; cdr3_nt: TGTGCCAGCACCGCAGGGTTTTCCAATGGCTACACCTTC; cdr3_aa: CASTAGFSNGYTF
j_call: TRBJ2-7; d_call: TRBD1; v_call: TRBV4-1; clone_size: -; cdr3_nt: TGCGCCAGCAGCCAAGAGACCGGGACAGGGTTTTCTGCCTACGAGCAGTACTTC; cdr3_aa: CASSQETGTGFSAYEQYF
j_call: TRBJ1-1; d_call: -; v_call: TRBV28; clone_size: -; cdr3_nt: TGTGCCAGCAGCTCCCCCTTTAACAGGGAGGACACTGAAGCTTTCTTT; cdr3_aa: CASSSPFNREDTEAFF
j_call: TRBJ2-3; d_call: -; v_call: TRBV25-1; clone_size: -; cdr3_nt: TGTGCCAGCAGTATCCCGGGGACAGATACGCAGTATTTT; cdr3_aa: CASSIPGTDTQYF
j_call: TRBJ2-7; d_call: -; v_call: TRBV4-1; clone_size: once; cdr3_nt: TGCGCCAGCAGAGGAGGGAGCTCCTACGAGCAGTACTTC; cdr3_aa: CASRGGSSYEQYF
j_call: TRBJ2-7; d_call: -; v_call: TRBV6-6; clone_size: -; cdr3_nt: TGTGCCAGCAGCCCCCCAGGCTCCTACGAGCAGTACTTC; cdr3_aa: CASSPPGSYEQYF
j_call: TRBJ2-3; d_call: -; v_call: TRBV6-5; clone_size: -; cdr3_nt: TGTGCCACCGAGGCGGGCCCAGATACGCAGTATTTT; cdr3_aa: CATEAGPDTQYF
j_call: TRBJ2-7; d_call: -; v_call: TRBV9; clone_size: -; cdr3_nt: TGTGCCAGCAGCGTAGGAAGGGGCTCCTACGAGCAGTACTTC; cdr3_aa: CASSVGRGSYEQYF
j_call: TRBJ2-7; d_call: TRBD1; v_call: TRBV6-1; clone_size: -; cdr3_nt: TGTGCCAGCAGTGATACCGGGACAGGGACCAACTACGAGCAGTACTTC; cdr3_aa: CASSDTGTGTNYEQYF
j_call: TRBJ2-4; d_call: -; v_call: TRBV6-5; clone_size: -; cdr3_nt: TGTGCCAGCAACCTTCTGGGCAGATCCAGCATTCAGTACTTC; cdr3_aa: CASNLLGRSSIQYF
j_call: TRBJ2-7; d_call: -; v_call: TRBV6-5; clone_size: -; cdr3_nt: TGTGCCAGCAGTTACTCCTGGAGAGAGGGGAGCTACGAGCAGTACTTC; cdr3_aa: CASSYSWREGSYEQYF
j_call: TRBJ1-1; d_call: -; v_call: TRBV6-5; clone_size: -; cdr3_nt: TGTGCCAGCAGTTACGGGGGAGAACACACTGAAGCTTTCTTT; cdr3_aa: CASSYGGEHTEAFF
j_call: TRBJ2-7; d_call: -; v_call: TRBV4-1; clone_size: -; cdr3_nt: TGCGCCAGCAGCCAAGATCTTCGGGGAGCCGCGGGCGAGCAGTACTTC; cdr3_aa: CASSQDLRGAAGEQYF
j_call: TRBJ2-7; d_call: -; v_call: TRBV2; clone_size: -; cdr3_nt: TGTGCCAGCAGTGGCAGGACTCACCAAGACGAGCAGTACTTC; cdr3_aa: CASSGRTHQDEQYF
j_call: TRBJ1-3; d_call: -; v_call: TRBV7-8; clone_size: -; cdr3_nt: TGTGCCAGCTACCCCGGTGGAAACACCATATATTTT; cdr3_aa: CASYPGGNTIYF
j_call: TRBJ1-2; d_call: -; v_call: TRBV5-6; clone_size: once; cdr3_nt: TGTGCCAGCAGCTTGTGGCAGACAAGAAACTATGGCTACACCTTC; cdr3_aa: CASSLWQTRNYGYTF
j_call: TRBJ2-7; d_call: -; v_call: TRBV19; clone_size: -; cdr3_nt: TGTGCCAGTAAGGGCGGGTCCTCCTACGAGCAGTACTTC; cdr3_aa: CASKGGSSYEQYF
j_call: TRBJ2-1; d_call: -; v_call: TRBV7-8; clone_size: -; cdr3_nt: TGTGCCAGCAGCACCAGACGGACAGCAGACAATGAGCAGTTCTTC; cdr3_aa: CASSTRRTADNEQFF
j_call: TRBJ1-2; d_call: -; v_call: TRBV27; clone_size: -; cdr3_nt: TGTGCCAGCAGTTACAGGCAGAGCTATGGCTACACCTTC; cdr3_aa: CASSYRQSYGYTF
j_call: TRBJ2-5; d_call: -; v_call: TRBV27; clone_size: -; cdr3_nt: TGTGCCAGCAGTGAGGACCCCTCAGGAGAGACCCAGTACTTC; cdr3_aa: CASSEDPSGETQYF
j_call: TRBJ2-1; d_call: -; v_call: TRBV4-1; clone_size: -; cdr3_nt: TGCGCCAGCAGCCAAGCTCTATGGGGGCAGGATGAGCAGTTCTTC; cdr3_aa: CASSQALWGQDEQFF
j_call: TRBJ2-1; d_call: -; v_call: TRBV4-1; clone_size: -; cdr3_nt: TGCGCCAGCAGCCAAGAGACGTACAATGAGCAGTTCTTC; cdr3_aa: CASSQETYNEQFF